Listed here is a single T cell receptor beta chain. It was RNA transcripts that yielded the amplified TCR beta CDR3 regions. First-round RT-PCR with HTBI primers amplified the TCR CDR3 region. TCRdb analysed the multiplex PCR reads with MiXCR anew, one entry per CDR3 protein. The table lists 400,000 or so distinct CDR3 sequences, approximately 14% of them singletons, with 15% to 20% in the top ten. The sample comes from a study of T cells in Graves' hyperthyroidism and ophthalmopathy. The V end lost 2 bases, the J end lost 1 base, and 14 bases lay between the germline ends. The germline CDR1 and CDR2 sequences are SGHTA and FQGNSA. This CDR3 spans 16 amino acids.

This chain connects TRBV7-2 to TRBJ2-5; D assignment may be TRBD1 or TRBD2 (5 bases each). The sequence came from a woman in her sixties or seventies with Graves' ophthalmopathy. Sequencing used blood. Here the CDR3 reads CASSLRWGSSQETQYF. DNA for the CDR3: TGTGCCAGCAGCTTACGGTGGGGGTCTTCCCAAGAGACCCAGTACTTC.